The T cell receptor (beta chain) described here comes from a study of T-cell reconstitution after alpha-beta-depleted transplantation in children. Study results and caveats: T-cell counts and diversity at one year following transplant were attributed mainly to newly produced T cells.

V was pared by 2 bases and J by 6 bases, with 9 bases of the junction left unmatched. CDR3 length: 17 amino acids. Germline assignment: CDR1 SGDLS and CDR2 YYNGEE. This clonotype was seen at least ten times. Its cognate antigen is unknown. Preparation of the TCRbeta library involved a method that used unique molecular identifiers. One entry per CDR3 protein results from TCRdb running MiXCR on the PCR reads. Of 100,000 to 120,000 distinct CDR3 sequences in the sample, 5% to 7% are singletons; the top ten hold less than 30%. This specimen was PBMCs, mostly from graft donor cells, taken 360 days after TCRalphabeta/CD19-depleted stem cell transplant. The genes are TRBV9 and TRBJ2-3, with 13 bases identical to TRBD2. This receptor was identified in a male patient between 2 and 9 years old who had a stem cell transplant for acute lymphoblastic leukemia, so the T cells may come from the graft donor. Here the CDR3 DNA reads TGTGCCAGCAGCGTTCGAGGACTAGCGGGAGAGAAGGATACGCAGTATTTT. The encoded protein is CASSVRGLAGEKDTQYF.